Below are 25 T cell receptor beta chains sequenced from a single sample in a study of blood T cells in healthy people across ages. The use of a sample-barcoded 5' primer and a J-beta primer mix characterized a second PCR of roughly 7 to 12 cycles. Using its own MiXCR run on the 5' RACE reads, TCRdb lists one record per CDR3 protein. The sample holds roughly 1,000,000 distinct CDR3 sequences, about 25% seen once. The same specimen was also included in a second study, on T cells of mothers and their children.

Sequencing input: blood. The receptors come from a girl aged 2 to 10 in good health.

The sample holds a few counts of this clonotype. The chain combines TRBV7-8 with TRBJ2-4, with 9 bases matching TRBD2. Germline trimming cut 1 base from V and 8 bases from J; bases unmatched to any gene: 6. This CDR3 contains 15 residues. CDR1 and CDR2 (germline): SGHVS, FQNEAQ. The CDR3 region has the DNA TGTGCCAGCAGCTTAGGAGCTAGCGGGACGTACATTCAGTACTTC. Its translation: CASSLGASGTYIQYF. Full variable domain (outside the CDR3, taken from reference TRBV7-8 and TRBJ2-4): GAGVSQSPRYKVAKRGQDVALRCDPISGHVSLFWYQQALGQGPEFLTYFQNEAQLDKSGLPSDRFFAERPEGSVSTLKIQRTQQEDSAVYLCASSLGASGTYIQYFGAGTRLSVL.

This chain connects TRBV20-1 to TRBJ2-5; 8 bases line up with TRBD1. The CDR3 consists of 15 residues. V trimming: 6 bases; J trimming: 2 bases; junction bases outside the gene matches: 11. In germline, CDR1 is DFQATT, CDR2 SNEGSKA (reference sequence). The CDR3 protein is CSAPGPGGIQETQYF. For the CDR3, the DNA is TGCAGTGCCCCCGGCCCAGGGGGCATACAAGAGACCCAGTACTTC.

As concerns this clonotype: A read error is possible here, since a much larger clone lies one base away. The rearrangement joins TRBV5-1 to TRBJ2-1, with a weak D call TRBD2 (5 bases). From germline, CDR1 is SGHRS and CDR2 YFSETQ. The CDR3 is 13 amino acids. The CDR3 bases are TGCGCCAGCAGCTTGGGTCTAGCCAATGTGCAGTTCTTC. Its protein product is CASSLGLANVQFF.

About this clonotype itself: Sequence at one end of the junction differs from germline and may be a read error. This sequence joins TRBV15 and TRBJ2-5; D may correspond to TRBD1 or TRBD2 (6 bases each). The CDR3 has 13 amino acids. Looked up from germline, CDR1 is LNHNV and CDR2 is YYDKDF (reference sequence). The CDR3 nucleotides are TGTGCCGCCAGCAGGAGGGGGAAAGAGACCCAGTACTTC. Translating gives CAASRRGKETQYF.

This chain uses TRBV25-1 with TRBJ2-7; D is undetermined. Germline V gene sequence: CDR1 MGHDK, CDR2 SYGVNS. The CDR3 has 14 residues. V was shortened by 3 bases and J by 3 bases, with 12 bases between the two germline ends. The CDR3 is CASSEDQGSYEQYF. The CDR3 DNA sequence: TGTGCCAGCAGTGAGGACCAAGGAAGCTACGAGCAGTACTTC.

The V and J genes are TRBV5-1 and TRBJ2-3, with 16 bases that match TRBD2. This CDR3 region has 18 residues. V dropped 4 bases and J dropped 6; count of bases not matched to a gene: 11. The germline gives CDR1 SGHRS, CDR2 YFSETQ. CDR3 DNA: TGCGCCAGCAGCGCTTCCGGGACTAGCGGGAGGGCCGTTGATACGCAGTATTTT. It codes for CASSASGTSGRAVDTQYF.

The CDR3 loop is CASSFVGNTIYF. The CDR3 nucleotides are TGTGCCAGCAGTTTTGTTGGAAACACCATATATTTT. The chain employs TRBV28 and TRBJ1-3; D is unresolved. The CDR3 extends over 12 amino acids. Per germline, CDR1 MDHEN and CDR2 SYDVKM. V was cut by 3 bases and J by 3 bases, with 3 bases left in between.

This rearrangement joins TRBV7-6 to TRBJ2-7, with 9 bases aligning to TRBD2. This CDR3 spans 15 amino acids. J lost 2 bases, V lost 5 bases, and 7 bases had no gene match. Germline V gives CDR1 SGHVS, CDR2 FNYEAQ. The CDR3: CASSPIAGATYEQYF. As DNA, the CDR3 is TGTGCCAGCAGCCCGATAGCGGGGGCCACCTACGAGCAGTACTTC.

The chain is built from TRBV12-3 or TRBV12-4 and TRBJ2-1; no definite D call. V lost 5 bases and J lost 6, with 14 bases in between. This CDR3 is built from 14 residues. The CDR3 DNA sequence: TGTGCCAGCAGTCCATTATCAACCCTCAATGAGCAGTTCTTC. Residues: CASSPLSTLNEQFF.

The gene calls are TRBV24-1 and TRBJ2-3; no definite D call. The V end was cut by 3 bases, the J end by 6 bases, with 9 bases between. This CDR3 is 13 amino acids long. Germline V gene sequence: CDR1 KGHDR, CDR2 SFDVKD. This chain's CDR3 is CATSDPPADTQYF. The CDR3 bases are TGTGCCACCAGTGATCCACCCGCGGATACGCAGTATTTT.

This rearrangement joins TRBV7-2 to TRBJ2-5; a weak D match, TRBD1 (6 bases). This CDR3 is built from 15 residues. Germline assignment: CDR1 SGHTA and CDR2 FQGNSA. V was pared by 5 bases and J by 6 bases, with 19 bases between. The DNA for the CDR3 is TGTGCCAGCAGCACGAGGGACACTGGGGCCAAGACCCAGTACTTC. Protein product: CASSTRDTGAKTQYF.

The chain joins TRBV7-9 to TRBJ2-3; D unresolved. CDR1 and CDR2 from the germline V gene are SEHNR and FQNEAQ (reference sequence). The CDR3 loop spans 12 amino acids. V gave up 3 bases and J gave up 5 bases, with 6 bases separating them. The DNA of the CDR3 is TGTGCCAGCAGCTTGTGGATAGATACGCAGTATTTT. Its translation: CASSLWIDTQYF.

This CDR3 is CSVGSTGELFF. For the CDR3, the DNA is TGCAGCGTCGGCAGCACCGGGGAGCTGTTTTTT. The V and J genes are TRBV29-1 and TRBJ2-2; D is ambiguous. The ends were cut back, 6 bases at V and 4 bases at J, with 6 bases in the middle. There are 11 residues in the CDR3. CDR1 is SQVTM, CDR2 ANQGSEA, per germline.

The V and J genes are TRBV28 and TRBJ2-1; TRBD2 matches 7 bases. V trimming: 8 bases; J trimming: 10 bases; junction bases outside the gene matches: 14. Germline CDR1 and CDR2: MDHEN and SYDVKM. CDR3 size: 14 residues. The CDR3 loop is CASRWSPTGGEQFF. The CDR3 nucleotides are TGTGCCAGCCGCTGGAGCCCCACGGGAGGAGAGCAGTTCTTC.

A note on this clonotype: Compared with germline, one end of the junction differs, possibly owing to a read error. For the CDR3, the DNA is TGCGCCAGCAAACCCGGGACAGGGGTTCACACTGAAGCCTTCTTT. Residues: CASKPGTGVHTEAFF. The chain employs TRBV5-1 and TRBJ1-1, with 10 bases matching TRBD1. CDR3 length equals 15 residues. Germline-derived CDR1 and CDR2 are SGHRS and YFSETQ. Together with reference TRBV5-1 and TRBJ1-1, the CDR3 gives the full variable domain: KAGVTQTPRYLIKTRGQQVTLSCSPISGHRSVSWYQQTPGQGLQFLFEYFSETQRNKGNFPGRFSGRQFSNSRSEMNVSTLELGDSALYLCASKPGTGVHTEAFFGQGTRLTVV.

The rearrangement joins TRBV27 to TRBJ2-5, with 8 bases fitting TRBD2. The J call is doubtful: the DNA matches TRBJ2-1 better. There are 13 residues in the CDR3. Germline CDR1 MNHEY, CDR2 SMNVEV (reference sequence). CDR3 amino acids: CASSLIGGGEQFF. In nucleotides, the CDR3 is TGTGCCAGCAGTTTAATCGGGGGGGGTGAGCAGTTCTTC.

V gene TRBV6-5 combines with J gene TRBJ2-5; 7 nucleotides agree with TRBD2. Germline values: CDR1 MNHEY, CDR2 SVGAGI. The CDR3 totals 16 residues. The V gene end was trimmed by 2 bases and the J gene end by 3 bases; junction bases not matched to a gene: 9. CDR3 protein: CASSYRQGTSEETQYF. DNA for the CDR3: TGTGCCAGCAGTTACCGTCAAGGTACTAGCGAAGAGACCCAGTACTTC.

This clonotype was recorded a few times. This sequence joins TRBV27 and TRBJ2-7, with D hard to call. The CDR3 runs 14 residues. Looked up from germline, CDR1 is MNHEY and CDR2 is SMNVEV (reference sequence). With 5 bases removed from V and 5 bases from J, the gap between germline ends came to 16 bases. CDR3 in amino acids: CASSNRGKDHEQYF. Written as DNA, the CDR3 is TGTGCCAGCAGTAATCGTGGAAAGGACCACGAGCAGTACTTC.

This clonotype was counted only a few times. The chain uses TRBV29-1 and TRBJ2-1, with 7 nucleotides matching TRBD1. Germline trimming cut 6 bases from V and 7 bases from J; bases unmatched to any gene: 6. Germline V gene sequence: CDR1 SQVTM, CDR2 ANQGSEA. The CDR3 length is 12 residues. CDR3 sequence reads: CSVTGDWNEQFF. CDR3 DNA: TGCAGCGTCACAGGGGATTGGAATGAGCAGTTCTTC.

Ten or more counts support this clonotype. The gene calls are TRBV4-1 and TRBJ2-5, with TRBD2 matching 10 bases. With V trimmed by 0 bases and J by 5 bases, 9 bases remained unmatched. The germline V gene encodes CDR1 MGHRA and CDR2 YSYEKL. CDR3 length: 17 residues. As DNA, the CDR3 is TGCGCCAGCAGCCAAGAGTGGATAGCGGGAGGTCGCGAGACCCAGTACTTC. It codes for CASSQEWIAGGRETQYF.

J is TRBJ2-3 and V is TRBV14, with TRBD2 matching over 9 bases. The J segment lost 2 bases and the V segment lost 0 bases, leaving 3 bases of the junction unmatched. The CDR3 length is 16 residues. The germline CDR1 and CDR2 sequences are SGHDN and FVKESK. CDR3 sequence reads: CASSQDSGGTTDTQYF. DNA of the CDR3: TGTGCCAGCAGCCAAGATAGCGGGGGAACCACAGATACGCAGTATTTT. The complete variable domain, with remaining parts taken from reference TRBV14 and TRBJ2-3, reads EAGVTQFPSHSVIEKGQTVTLRCDPISGHDNLYWYRRVMGKEIKFLLHFVKESKQDESGMPNNRFLAERTGGTYSTLKVQPAELEDSGVYFCASSQDSGGTTDTQYFGPGTRLTVL.

CDR3: CASSYLRTSAYEQYF. CDR3 bases: TGTGCCAGCAGTTATTTGAGGACTAGCGCCTACGAGCAGTACTTC. The chain links TRBV6-5 to TRBJ2-7; 9 positions match TRBD2. Per germline, CDR1 MNHEY and CDR2 SVGAGI. The CDR3 length is 15 residues. V gave up 3 bases and J gave up 2 bases; unmatched junction bases: 5.

The chain recombines TRBV4-3 with TRBJ2-3; D gene uncertain. Trimming removed 0 bases from V and 6 bases from J, with 10 bases in between. Germline V CDR1 and CDR2: LGHNA, YSLEER. This CDR3 region has 14 residues. CDR3 protein: CASSQDESVDTQYF. As DNA, the CDR3 is TGCGCCAGCAGCCAAGATGAGTCCGTGGATACGCAGTATTTT.

This clonotype was seen more than once but under ten times. The chain links TRBV6-1 to TRBJ1-1; tentatively, D is TRBD1 (5 bases). The CDR3 length is 15 residues. Germline assignment: CDR1 MNHNS and CDR2 SASEGT. Trimming cost V 0 bases and J 9 bases, with 17 bases left between them. The CDR3 bases are TGTGCCAGCAGTGAAGCTCGACTTCAGGGTATCCAAGCTTTCTTT. This translates into CASSEARLQGIQAFF.

This clonotype turned up a few times. The J gene is TRBJ2-1, the V gene TRBV28; no reliable D call. The J call is in doubt because the DNA end fits TRBJ2-5 better. CDR3 length: 14 amino acids. CDR1 and CDR2 (germline): MDHEN, SYDVKM. CDR3 sequence (DNA): TGTGCCAGCAGTTTAACCGCAGGTCAAGAGACCCAGTACTTC. It codes for CASSLTAGQETQYF.